The entry below gives a single TCR beta chain sequence along with its context. The CDR3 is 14 residues long. CDR1 KGHDR and CDR2 SFDVKD come from the germline V gene. Trimming cost V 2 bases and J 6 bases, with 12 bases left between them. This record belongs to a study of blood T cell repertoires in COVID-19. Turning to the study itself: Sources were T cells, B-cell-depleted T cells, or PBMCs; the material itself was cDNA or gDNA.

In the original analysis: Amplified reference gene primers provided the basis for estimating nucleated cell counts. The repertoire was sequenced with immunoSEQ multiplex PCR; TCRdb's copy has only in-frame clones and lacks some. V and J calls and clone size come straight from that table; D and trimming were deduced from the DNA. The table records over 200,000 clones, roughly 88% of them present only once. Sequenced material: peripheral blood. This TCR came from a human donor in a cohort sampled during active COVID-19. This sequence joins TRBV24-1 and TRBJ1-2; D might be TRBD1 (5 bases). The CDR3 region has the DNA TGTGCCACCAGTGATTCTCTCGGGGGGAATGGCTACACCTTC. The encoded protein is CATSDSLGGNGYTF.